This T cell receptor (beta chain) comes out of a study of blood T cells in healthy people across ages. CDR1 is SSHAT, CDR2 FNYEAQ, per germline (reference sequence). CDR3 size: 17 residues. Using a J-beta primer mix together with a sample-barcoded 5' primer, a second PCR was run for roughly 6 to 12 cycles. Each CDR3 protein is one row after TCRdb ran MiXCR on the 5' RACE reads. Of approximately 780,000 distinct CDR3 sequences listed, more than 25% are singletons. Concerning this clonotype itself: Relative to the germline gene, one junction end is altered; a read error may explain this.

The same sample was also studied in work on T cells of mothers and their children.

The chain carries TRBV7-7 and TRBJ2-5; D possibly corresponds to TRBD2 (6 bases). The J call is in doubt because the DNA end fits TRBJ2-7 better. This clonotype originated in a boy younger than 18 in good health. Sequenced sample: blood. Here the CDR3 DNA reads TGTGCTAGCAGCTTAGACCCGGCGGGACGGGGAGACGGCGAGCAGTACTTC. Its protein is CASSLDPAGRGDGEQYF.